These 19 T cell receptor beta chains were sequenced from one sample in a study of T-cell memory formation after mild COVID-19. TCRdb reprocessed the 5' RACE reads with MiXCR, giving one entry per CDR3 protein. The sample consists of fewer than 650,000 distinct CDR3 sequences, about 22% of them appearing once. Sequencing was performed on PBMCs or a T cell subset sorted from them (not recorded which). The source of these receptors is an adult woman who had mild COVID-19 (a few samples of this study predate the infection). Cell type and time point are not known.

The chain links TRBV29-1 to TRBJ1-2, with D possibly TRBD1 on 5 matching bases. Per germline, CDR1 SQVTM and CDR2 ANQGSEA. The CDR3 is 12 residues long. This CDR3 is CSTREGNYGYTF. Written as DNA, the CDR3 is TGCAGTACCAGGGAGGGGAACTATGGCTACACCTTC.

The count of this clonotype is one. This rearrangement joins TRBV19 to TRBJ2-7; no firm D call. Germline V gene sequence: CDR1 LNHDA, CDR2 SQIVND (reference sequence). V lost 4 bases, J lost 3 bases, and 7 bases lay in between. This CDR3 comprises 12 residues. This CDR3 is CASSNSYYEQYF. CDR3 in DNA: TGTGCCAGTAGTAACTCCTACTACGAGCAGTACTTC.

This chain links TRBV6-2 or TRBV6-3 with TRBJ2-3; possibly TRBD1 for D (6 bases). The V end was cut by 5 bases, the J end by 0 bases, with 15 bases between. Germline V CDR1 and CDR2: MNHEY, SVGEGT. This CDR3 is 16 amino acids long. The CDR3 region is CASSNPGTPSTDTQYF. The CDR3 DNA follows: TGTGCCAGCAGTAATCCCGGGACACCCAGCACAGATACGCAGTATTTT.

The chain joins TRBV10-3 to TRBJ1-4; TRBD1 matches at 7 bases. CDR1 and CDR2 (germline): ENHRY, SYGVKD. This CDR3 contains 13 residues. The V gene end was trimmed by 6 bases and the J gene end by 6 bases; junction bases not matched to a gene: 4. CDR3 residues: CAISTGTDEKLFF. Here the CDR3 DNA reads TGTGCCATCAGCACCGGGACAGATGAAAAACTGTTTTTT.

The genes are TRBV3-1 and TRBJ2-7; 8 bases align to TRBD2. CDR3 length: 15 amino acids. With 6 bases clipped from V and 2 bases from J, the junction kept 9 bases outside the gene matches. CDR1 and CDR2 (germline): LGHDT, YNNKEL (reference sequence). The CDR3 DNA reads TGTGCCAGCAGTGGGATTAGCGGGGCCGCCTACGAGCAGTACTTC. Protein product: CASSGISGAAYEQYF.

This clonotype has a handful of counts. V usage is TRBV24-1 and J usage is TRBJ2-1, with TRBD2 identical over 8 bases. Germline V gene data show CDR1 as KGHDR and CDR2 as SFDVKD. After removal of 3 bases from V and 13 bases from J, the junction contained 10 bases not matched to a gene. The CDR3 runs 14 residues. DNA of the CDR3: TGTGCCACCAGTGATCCCTACAGCGGGGGCCCCCAGTTCTTC. Amino acids: CATSDPYSGGPQFF.

The chain joins TRBV3-1 to TRBJ1-4, with 8 bases that match TRBD1. With 4 bases clipped from V and 3 bases from J, the junction kept 4 bases outside the gene matches. The CDR3 runs to 15 residues. Germline V gives CDR1 LGHDT, CDR2 YNNKEL (reference sequence). The CDR3, as DNA: TGTGCCAGCAGCCTCGACAGGGGAGCTAATGAAAAACTGTTTTTT. Translating it yields CASSLDRGANEKLFF.

This clonotype is labeled medium-sized. The chain links TRBV5-4 to TRBJ1-2, with D unclear. Germline CDR1 SGHNT, CDR2 YYREEE (reference sequence). The CDR3 is 15 amino acids. V dropped 0 bases and J dropped 2 bases, with 11 bases sitting between them. The CDR3 reads CASSLEKGVNYGYTF. For the CDR3, the DNA is TGTGCCAGCAGCTTGGAGAAGGGAGTCAACTATGGCTACACCTTC.

V is TRBV15 and J is TRBJ1-6; 7 bases are a match to TRBD1. The CDR3 is 18 residues long. V dropped 6 bases and J dropped 0; count of bases not matched to a gene: 11. Germline CDR1 and CDR2: LNHNV and YYDKDF (reference sequence). CDR3 in amino acids: CATRQRDSPVSYNSPLHF. CDR3 coding DNA: TGTGCCACCAGACAGCGGGACAGTCCTGTCTCCTATAATTCACCCCTCCACTTT.

This clonotype occurred a few times. J is TRBJ2-3 and V is TRBV15, with unresolved D. Between the trimmed V and J ends, which lost 1 base and 0 bases, there was a span of 8 bases. CDR1 LNHNV and CDR2 YYDKDF come from the germline V gene (reference sequence). The CDR3 length is 15 residues. CDR3 sequence reads: CATSRAQGSTDTQYF. As DNA, the CDR3 is TGTGCCACCAGCAGAGCTCAAGGTAGCACAGATACGCAGTATTTT.

The sample holds a few counts of this clonotype. The CDR3 reads CASSFPSGGRTGEQYF. The DNA of the CDR3 is TGTGCCAGCAGTTTTCCCTCGGGCGGGAGGACGGGGGAGCAGTACTTC. V is TRBV12-3 or TRBV12-4 and J is TRBJ2-7; the match to TRBD2 covers 8 bases. The CDR3 consists of 16 residues. V trimming: 3 bases; J trimming: 7 bases; junction bases outside the gene matches: 14.

The chain links TRBV5-1 to TRBJ1-1; D remains ambiguous. The V end was cut by 7 bases, the J end by 1 base, with 11 bases between. Germline loops: CDR1 SGHRS, CDR2 YFSETQ. The length of the CDR3 is 13 residues. CDR3 DNA: TGCGCCAGCCGGGATGGACCGAACACTGAAGCTTTCTTT. Translation: CASRDGPNTEAFF.

This chain connects TRBV12-3 or TRBV12-4 to TRBJ2-7, with no clear D. The CDR3 contains 14 residues. Trimming took 1 base from V and 0 from J, leaving 7 bases between them. Written as DNA, the CDR3 is TGTGCCAGCAGTTTAGGGTGGGGCTCCTACGAGCAGTACTTC. This gives the protein CASSLGWGSYEQYF.

V is TRBV12-3 or TRBV12-4 and J is TRBJ2-3, with TRBD2 identical over 7 bases. The CDR3 length is 15 residues. J gave up 4 bases and V 3 bases, and 7 bases lay outside the gene matches. The CDR3 sequence: CASSLNVGGPDTQYF. For the CDR3, the DNA is TGTGCCAGCAGTTTGAATGTGGGAGGGCCAGATACGCAGTATTTT.

This clonotype has more than one count but fewer than ten. This rearrangement joins TRBV7-3 to TRBJ2-3; the match to TRBD1 covers 9 bases. V dropped 4 bases and J dropped 6; count of bases not matched to a gene: 14. CDR1 and CDR2 from the germline V gene are SGHTA and FQGTGA. There are 17 residues in the CDR3. The CDR3 DNA sequence: TGTGCCAGCAGCTCCCCTAGTACAGGGGGCCGGAGGGATACGCAGTATTTT. This sequence encodes CASSSPSTGGRRDTQYF.

CDR3 amino acids: CASSPLDKDRVVGGYTF. As DNA, the CDR3 is TGTGCCAGCAGCCCCCTGGATAAGGACAGGGTTGTTGGTGGCTACACCTTC. The chain recombines TRBV11-2 with TRBJ1-2; 8 nucleotides line up with TRBD1. The CDR3 is 17 residues long. V shed 5 bases and J 7 bases; nucleotides not matched to a gene: 18. Per the germline V gene, CDR1 is SGHAT and CDR2 is FQNNGV.

This clonotype was detected ten times or more. The CDR3 coding sequence is TGTGCCAGCAGTTTCGGGGGGACTGAAGCTTTCTTT. It yields the protein CASSFGGTEAFF. J is TRBJ1-1 and V is TRBV12-3 or TRBV12-4, with D perhaps matching TRBD1 (5 bases). V lost 3 bases and J lost 5, with 7 bases in between. This CDR3 has 12 residues.

The J gene is TRBJ1-1, the V gene TRBV29-1; D unresolved. From germline, CDR1 is SQVTM and CDR2 ANQGSEA. The CDR3 consists of 12 residues. Trimming removed 4 bases from V and 1 base from J, with 7 bases in between. The CDR3 spells CSVGGRNTEAFF. The CDR3 bases are TGCAGCGTTGGAGGAAGGAACACTGAAGCTTTCTTT.

The CDR3 DNA reads TGTGCCAGCAGTTGGACTTACAGGGTGGGTAATGAGCAGTTCTTC. Translated: CASSWTYRVGNEQFF. The chain has TRBV12-3 or TRBV12-4 and TRBJ2-1; the D gene is possibly TRBD1 (6 bases). There are 15 residues in the CDR3. Trimming took off 4 bases at V and 7 bases at J, with 17 bases between the two ends.